This entry concerns a single T cell receptor beta chain. Antigen unknown. A single base separates this from a much larger clone, so it may be a read error. The CDR3 has 12 residues. After constant-region reverse-primer amplification, full-length variable regions underwent semi-nested PCR with Nested Universal Primer A. MiXCR, applied by TCRdb to the 5' RACE reads, yields one record per CDR3 protein. The data contain about 8,900 distinct CDR3 sequences, around 28% of them singletons. Findings of the study overall: The TCR gene usage of tumor memory CD4+ T cells clustered together with blood and lymph node memory CD4+ cells and with lymph node naive CD4+ cells.

The receptor's source is a female donor with breast cancer. Sequences were obtained from naive CD4+ T cells sorted from a lymph node. The sample's subset: naive CD4+ T cells, CD4+CD45RA+CD25-. This chain uses TRBV12-3 or TRBV12-4 with TRBJ2-1; no clear D gene. CDR3 region: CASRHSRNEQLF. CDR3 DNA: TGTGCCAGCAGACACTCTAGGAATGAGCAGCTCTTC.